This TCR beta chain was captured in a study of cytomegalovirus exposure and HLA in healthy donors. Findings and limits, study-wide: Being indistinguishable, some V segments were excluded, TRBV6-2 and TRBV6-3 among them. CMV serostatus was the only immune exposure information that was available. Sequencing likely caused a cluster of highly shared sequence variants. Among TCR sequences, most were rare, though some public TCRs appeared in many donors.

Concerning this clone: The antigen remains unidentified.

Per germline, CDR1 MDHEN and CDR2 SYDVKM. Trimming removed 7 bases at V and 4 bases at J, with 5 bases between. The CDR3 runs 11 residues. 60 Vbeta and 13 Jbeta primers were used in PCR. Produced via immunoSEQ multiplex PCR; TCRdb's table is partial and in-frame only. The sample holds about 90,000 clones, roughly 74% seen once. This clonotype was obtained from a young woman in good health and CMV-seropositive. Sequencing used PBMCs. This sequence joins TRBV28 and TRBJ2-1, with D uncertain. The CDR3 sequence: CASTLYNEQFF. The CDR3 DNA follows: TGTGCCAGCACTCTATACAATGAGCAGTTCTTC.